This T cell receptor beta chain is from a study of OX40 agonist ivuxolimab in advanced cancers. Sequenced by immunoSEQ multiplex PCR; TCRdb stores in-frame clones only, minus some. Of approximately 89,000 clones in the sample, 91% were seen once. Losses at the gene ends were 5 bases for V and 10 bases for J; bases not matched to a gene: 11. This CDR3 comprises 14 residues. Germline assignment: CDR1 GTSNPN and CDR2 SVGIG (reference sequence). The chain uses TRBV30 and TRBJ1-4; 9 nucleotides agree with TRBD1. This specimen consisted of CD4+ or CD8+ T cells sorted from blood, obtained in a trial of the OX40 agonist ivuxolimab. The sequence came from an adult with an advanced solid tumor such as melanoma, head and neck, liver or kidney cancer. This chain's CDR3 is CAWWKPGQGSKLFF. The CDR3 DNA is TGTGCCTGGTGGAAACCGGGACAGGGTTCAAAACTGTTTTTT.